This T cell receptor beta chain was identified during a study of blood T cell repertoires in COVID-19. The CDR3 has 16 residues. Looked up from germline, CDR1 is MDHEN and CDR2 is SYDVKM. With 3 bases clipped from V and 5 bases from J, the junction kept 7 bases outside the gene matches. Original processing methods: By means of reference gene primer amplification, nucleated cell counts were estimated. The method was immunoSEQ multiplex PCR; TCRdb's version includes in-frame clones alone and lacks a portion of them. Clonal size and the V and J genes are those of that table, whereas D and trimming came from the DNA. Altogether 65,000 to 90,000 clones are present, 79% being singletons, with the ten largest covering about 30%.

Sequencing was carried out using peripheral blood. V and J are TRBV28 and TRBJ2-2; 9 bases align to TRBD1. This TCR was recovered from a man between 60 and 75 years old with active or convalescent COVID-19. CDR3 nucleotides: TGTGCCAGCAGTTTGAGGGACAGGGTTCTGACCGGGGAGCTGTTTTTT. It specifies CASSLRDRVLTGELFF.